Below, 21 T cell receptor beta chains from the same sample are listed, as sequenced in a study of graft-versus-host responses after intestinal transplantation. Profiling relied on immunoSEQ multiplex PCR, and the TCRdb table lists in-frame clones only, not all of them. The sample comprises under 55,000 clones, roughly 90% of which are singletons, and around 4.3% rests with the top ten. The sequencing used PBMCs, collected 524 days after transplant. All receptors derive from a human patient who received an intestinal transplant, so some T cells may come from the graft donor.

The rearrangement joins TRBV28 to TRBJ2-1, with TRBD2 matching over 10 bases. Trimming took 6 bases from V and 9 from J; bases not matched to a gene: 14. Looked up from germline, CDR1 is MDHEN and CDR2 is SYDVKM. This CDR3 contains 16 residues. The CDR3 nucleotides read TGTGCCAGCAGACCCGCCAGCGGGAGGGCCAATGGTGAGCAGTTCTTC. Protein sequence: CASRPASGRANGEQFF.

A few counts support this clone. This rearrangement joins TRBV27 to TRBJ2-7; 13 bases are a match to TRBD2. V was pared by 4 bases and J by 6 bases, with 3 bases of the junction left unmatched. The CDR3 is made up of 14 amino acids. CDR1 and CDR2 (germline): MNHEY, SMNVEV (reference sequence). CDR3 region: CASSSWTSGSEQYF. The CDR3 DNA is TGTGCCAGCAGTTCGTGGACTAGCGGGAGCGAGCAGTACTTC.

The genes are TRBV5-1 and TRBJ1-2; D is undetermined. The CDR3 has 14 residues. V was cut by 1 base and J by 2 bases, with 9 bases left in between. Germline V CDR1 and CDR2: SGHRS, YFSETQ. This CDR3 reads CASSLMDGNYGYTF. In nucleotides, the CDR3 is TGCGCCAGCAGCTTGATGGACGGAAACTATGGCTACACCTTC.

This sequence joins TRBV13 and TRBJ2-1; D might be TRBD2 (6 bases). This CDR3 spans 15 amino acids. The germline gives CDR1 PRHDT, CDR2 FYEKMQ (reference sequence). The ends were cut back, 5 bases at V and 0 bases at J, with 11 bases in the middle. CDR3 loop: CASSPRGLSYNEQFF. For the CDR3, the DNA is TGTGCCAGCAGCCCTCGGGGACTCTCCTACAATGAGCAGTTCTTC.

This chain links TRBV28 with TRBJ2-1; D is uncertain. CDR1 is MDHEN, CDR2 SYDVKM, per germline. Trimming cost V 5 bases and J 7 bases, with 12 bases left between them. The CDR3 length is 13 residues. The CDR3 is CASSKDEENEQFF. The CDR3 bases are TGTGCCAGCAGTAAGGACGAGGAGAATGAGCAGTTCTTC.

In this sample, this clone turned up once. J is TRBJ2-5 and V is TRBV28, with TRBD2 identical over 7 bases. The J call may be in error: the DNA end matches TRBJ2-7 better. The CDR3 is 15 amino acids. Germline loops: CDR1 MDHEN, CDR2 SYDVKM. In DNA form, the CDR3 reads TGTGCCAGCAGGCCCCAGCGCGGGGGCTCCTACGAGCAGTACTTC. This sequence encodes CASRPQRGGSYEQYF.

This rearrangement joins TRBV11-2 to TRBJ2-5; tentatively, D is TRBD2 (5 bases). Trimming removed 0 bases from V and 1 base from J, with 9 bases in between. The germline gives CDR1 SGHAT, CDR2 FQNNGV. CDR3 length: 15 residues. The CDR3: CASSLDWAGQETQYF. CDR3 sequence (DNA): TGTGCCAGCAGCTTAGACTGGGCGGGCCAAGAGACCCAGTACTTC.

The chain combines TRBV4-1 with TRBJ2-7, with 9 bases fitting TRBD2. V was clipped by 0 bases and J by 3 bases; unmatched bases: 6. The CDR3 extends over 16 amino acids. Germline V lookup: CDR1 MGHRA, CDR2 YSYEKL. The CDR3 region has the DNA TGCGCCAGCAGCCAAGATTGGCGGGAGGGGGGCTACGAGCAGTACTTC. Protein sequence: CASSQDWREGGYEQYF.

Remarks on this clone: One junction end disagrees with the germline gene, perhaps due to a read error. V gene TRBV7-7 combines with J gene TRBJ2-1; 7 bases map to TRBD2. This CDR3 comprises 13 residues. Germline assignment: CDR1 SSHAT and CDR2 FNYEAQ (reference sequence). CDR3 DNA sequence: TGTGCTAGCAGCTCCGGACTAGTCTATGAGCAGTTCTTC. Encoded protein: CASSSGLVYEQFF. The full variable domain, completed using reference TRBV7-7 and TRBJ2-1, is GAGVSQSPRYKVTKRGQDVTLRCDPISSHATLYWYQQALGQGPEFLTYFNYEAQPDKSGLPSDRFSAERPEGSISTLTIQRTEQRDSAMYRCASSSGLVYEQFFGPGTRLTVL.

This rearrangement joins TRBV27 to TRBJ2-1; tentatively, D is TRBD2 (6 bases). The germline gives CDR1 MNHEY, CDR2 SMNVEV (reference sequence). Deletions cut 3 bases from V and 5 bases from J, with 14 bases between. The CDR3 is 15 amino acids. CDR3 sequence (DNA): TGTGCCAGCAGTTTGTTGACTAGAGTCAACAATGAGCAGTTCTTC. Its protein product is CASSLLTRVNNEQFF.

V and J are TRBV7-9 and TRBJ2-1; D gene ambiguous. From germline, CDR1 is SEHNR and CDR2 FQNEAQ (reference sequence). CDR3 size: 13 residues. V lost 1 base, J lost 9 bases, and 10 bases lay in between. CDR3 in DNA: TGTGCCAGCAGCTTAGGTCCGTCATCTGAGCAGTTCTTC. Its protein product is CASSLGPSSEQFF. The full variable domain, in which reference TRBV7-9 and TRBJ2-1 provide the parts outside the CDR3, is DTGVSQNPRHKITKRGQNVTFRCDPISEHNRLYWYRQTLGQGPEFLTYFQNEAQLEKSRLLSDRFSAERPKGSFSTLEIQRTEQGDSAMYLCASSLGPSSEQFFGPGTRLTVL.

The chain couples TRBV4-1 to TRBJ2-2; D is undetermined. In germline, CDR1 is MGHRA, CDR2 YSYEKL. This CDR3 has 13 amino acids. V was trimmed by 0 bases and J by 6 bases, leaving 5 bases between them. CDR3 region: CASSQDLAGELFF. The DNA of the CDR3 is TGCGCCAGCAGCCAAGACTTGGCCGGGGAGCTGTTTTTT.

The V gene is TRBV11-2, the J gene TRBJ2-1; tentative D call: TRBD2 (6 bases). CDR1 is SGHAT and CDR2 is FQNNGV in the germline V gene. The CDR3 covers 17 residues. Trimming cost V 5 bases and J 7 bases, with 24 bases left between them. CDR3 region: CASSLDSASAYPNEQFF. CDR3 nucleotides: TGTGCCAGCAGCCTCGACTCGGCTAGCGCTTACCCTAATGAGCAGTTCTTC.

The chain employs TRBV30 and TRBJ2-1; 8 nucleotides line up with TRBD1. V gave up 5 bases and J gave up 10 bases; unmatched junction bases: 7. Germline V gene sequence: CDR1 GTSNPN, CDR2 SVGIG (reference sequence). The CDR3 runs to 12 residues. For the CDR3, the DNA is TGTGCCTGGTCCCGGGACAGGCCCGAGCAGTTCTTC. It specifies CAWSRDRPEQFF.

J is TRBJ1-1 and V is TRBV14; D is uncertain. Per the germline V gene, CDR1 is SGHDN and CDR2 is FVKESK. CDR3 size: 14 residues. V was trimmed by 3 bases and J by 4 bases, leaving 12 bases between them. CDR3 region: CASSQVPSATEAFF. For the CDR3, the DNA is TGTGCCAGCAGCCAGGTTCCCTCGGCCACTGAAGCTTTCTTT.

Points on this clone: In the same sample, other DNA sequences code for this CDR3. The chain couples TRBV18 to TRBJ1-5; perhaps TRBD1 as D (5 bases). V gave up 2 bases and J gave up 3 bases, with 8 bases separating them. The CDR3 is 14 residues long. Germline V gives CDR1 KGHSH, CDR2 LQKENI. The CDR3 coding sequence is TGTGCCAGCTCACCATCGGGGGACAATCAGCCCCAGCATTTT. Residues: CASSPSGDNQPQHF.

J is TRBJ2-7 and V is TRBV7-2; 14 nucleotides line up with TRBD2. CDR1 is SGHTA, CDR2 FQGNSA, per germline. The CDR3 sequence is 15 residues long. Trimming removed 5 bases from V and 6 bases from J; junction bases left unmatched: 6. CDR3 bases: TGTGCCAGCAGCCGACTAGCGGGAGGGCCGGGCGAGCAGTACTTC. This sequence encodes CASSRLAGGPGEQYF.

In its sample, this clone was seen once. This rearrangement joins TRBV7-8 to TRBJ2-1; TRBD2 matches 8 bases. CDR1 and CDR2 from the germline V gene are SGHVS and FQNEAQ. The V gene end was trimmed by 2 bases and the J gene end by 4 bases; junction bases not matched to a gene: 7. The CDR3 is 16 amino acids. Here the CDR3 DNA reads TGTGCCAGCAGCTTACGGCTAGCGGGCATATACAATGAGCAGTTCTTC. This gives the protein CASSLRLAGIYNEQFF.

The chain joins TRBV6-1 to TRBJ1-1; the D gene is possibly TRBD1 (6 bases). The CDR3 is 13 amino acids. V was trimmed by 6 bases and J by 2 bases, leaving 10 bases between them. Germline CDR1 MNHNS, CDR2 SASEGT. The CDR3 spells CASRGTLNTEAFF. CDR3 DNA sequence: TGTGCCAGCAGGGGGACACTCAACACTGAAGCTTTCTTT.

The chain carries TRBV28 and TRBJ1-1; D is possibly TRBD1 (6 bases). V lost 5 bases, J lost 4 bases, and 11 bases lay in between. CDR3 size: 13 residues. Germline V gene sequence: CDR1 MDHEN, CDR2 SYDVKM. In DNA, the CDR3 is TGTGCCAGCAGTACCACAGGGATCACTGAAGCTTTCTTT. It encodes CASSTTGITEAFF.

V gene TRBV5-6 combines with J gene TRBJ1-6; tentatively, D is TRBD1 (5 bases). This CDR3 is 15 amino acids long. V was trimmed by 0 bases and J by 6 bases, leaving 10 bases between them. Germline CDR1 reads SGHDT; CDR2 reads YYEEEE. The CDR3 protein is CASSLVTGSNSPLHF. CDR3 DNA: TGTGCCAGCAGCTTGGTTACAGGAAGTAATTCACCCCTCCACTTT.